This record concerns one T cell receptor (beta chain) sequence. Its target is unknown. The PCR contained 60 Vbeta and 13 Jbeta primers. Some clones are missing from TCRdb's copy, which holds only in-frame ones; the method was immunoSEQ multiplex PCR. The data show 120,000 to 150,000 clones, approximately 84% seen once. The sample belongs to a study of cytomegalovirus exposure and HLA in healthy donors. Overall study findings and caveats: An analysis that came later showed most CMV-associated TCR beta chains appearing HLA-restricted. Most TCR sequences were uncommon, yet certain public TCRs appeared in many donors.

Sequencing was performed on PBMCs. This sequence was found in a middle-aged woman in good health and CMV-seronegative.

The CDR3 here is CASSLSRLAGVYEQYF. CDR3 nucleotide sequence: TGTGCCAGCAGCTTATCCCGACTAGCGGGAGTCTACGAGCAGTACTTC. The chain couples TRBV11-2 to TRBJ2-7; 12 bases are shared with TRBD2. Trimming removed 2 bases from V and 3 bases from J; junction bases left unmatched: 5. There are 16 residues in the CDR3. Germline CDR1 and CDR2: SGHAT and FQNNGV. The variable domain in full, with the rest retrieved from reference TRBV11-2 and TRBJ2-7, is EAGVAQSPRYKIIEKRQSVAFWCNPISGHATLYWYQQILGQGPKLLIQFQNNGVVDDSQLPKDRFSAERLKGVDSTLKIQPAKLEDSAVYLCASSLSRLAGVYEQYFGPGTRLTVT.